This TCR beta chain came from a study of cytomegalovirus exposure and HLA in healthy donors (dated by TCRdb to about 2017). Describing the broader study: According to an earlier analysis of a few hundred of the donors, some 180 million T cells yielded roughly 110 million unique TCR beta sequences and 276 Gb of sequence data. Donor age, sex, ethnicity and CMV serostatus were compiled together with the repertoire data. A later genetic analysis took genome-wide SNP genotypes for about 55% of the 666 donors and used that subset as a discovery cohort. Rather than drawing on any new phenotypic data, the later analysis identified candidate immune exposures from TCR beta sequences and the way those sequences occurred across donors. The study aimed to test whether signatures of past pathogen exposure could be identified by cataloging public T cell receptors. In addition to the first cohort of around 670 subjects, a separate validation cohort of approximately 120 different subjects was used. Every discovery cohort repertoire had been produced on one sequencing platform. HLA typing included class I and class II loci at four-digit resolution. To predict cytomegalovirus infection status, the study brought together high-throughput TCR immunosequencing, statistical association of individual TCRs with disease status, and machine learning. The T cell repertoires of around 670 subjects were profiled by immunosequencing and related to cytomegalovirus serostatus. Roughly 300 gigabases of sequencing data and tens of millions of unique TCR sequences were included in an early release covering 550 to 800 HLA-typed donors. On average, around 200,000 unique TCR beta nucleotide sequences were sequenced per donor among 398 genotyped donors of the cohort, with roughly 18% of those sequences being non-productive. Five DR-DQ haplotypes were treated as single units for association and clustering because of strong linkage in the cohort. Typing coverage varied by locus: roughly 629-640 donors for A, B, C, DRB1 and DQB1; about 520 for DQA1; approximately 570 for DPA1; around 490 for DPB1. In an earlier analysis of roughly 600 of the donors, high-throughput TCR beta sequencing was used to judge whether each TCR beta V gene segment behaved as functional or pseudogenic. A later analysis re-analyzed previously published TCR beta repertoires from 500 to 700 donors and added high-resolution HLA genotyping to study TCR occurrence patterns. The genetic ancestry cluster associated with self-reported Caucasian donors included around four fifths of the 398 genotyped donors. What the study reported, not specific to this receptor: In vitro tests confirmed that a few of the cytomegalovirus-associated TCR beta chains recognize cytomegalovirus antigens. According to the authors, the approach could potentially be generalized to other disease states and immunological phenotypes. Most TCR sequences were seen in very few donors, while some public TCRs were found in many individuals. Because counts were too low, fewer than 20 rarely observed V segments, including chromosome 9 orphons, were excluded from the earlier analysis of roughly 580 of the donors. Correlated functional status among segregating V segments might reflect linkage disequilibrium, but an unknown experimental factor could not be ruled out. In an earlier analysis of 450 to 750 of the donors, most TCR beta V segments appeared in productive rearrangements about 90% or about 30% of the time, broadly matching IMGT annotations. According to a later genetic analysis, donors in an Asian-associated ancestry cluster had fewer N-insertions in productive TCRs than the approximately 650-donor mean. A further reported finding was that TCR beta sequences accurately predicted the HLA-A and HLA-B alleles for most subjects in the first cohort. HLA typing was unavailable for some donors at each locus, so association tests used only the typed subset. In the study, about 150 TCR beta chains were listed as associated with cytomegalovirus. According to a later analysis, most CMV-associated TCR beta chains appeared to be HLA-restricted, and the HLA associations seemed to be driven largely by CMV exposure. A later analysis found that HLA-associated TCR beta chains were more clonally expanded and had lower generation probabilities than equally common non-associated chains. The classifier was reported to diagnose cytomegalovirus status with high specificity and sensitivity in both the original and validation cohorts. Several of the top co-occurrence clusters appeared to be linked to parvovirus B19, influenza, CMV and Epstein-Barr virus, according to a later analysis. According to a later analysis, TCR association rates differed among HLA loci, with DRB1 alleles showing the most associated TCRs and HLA-C alleles showing the fewest. In a later analysis, some 18,000 TCR beta sequences were associated with specific HLA alleles at a false discovery rate of 0.05. A group of highly shared sequence variants was considered likely to be a technical artifact of the sequencing pipeline. The cohort was sequenced for TCR beta chains only, and without alpha or paired-chain data the features that could be detected were limited. Because the 87-base-pair reads could not distinguish some IMGT-functional V segments, including TRBV6-2 and TRBV6-3, those segments were excluded. When HLA alleles, especially DR and DQ, strongly co-occurred, attributing TCR associations to individual alleles was difficult. A later genetic analysis associated a missense DCLRE1C variant with V-gene and J-gene trimming of TCR beta chains, and an independent cohort replicated the association. Roughly uniform sequencing depth across donors was assumed in presence/absence analyses, although this assumption may not hold. The only immune exposure information available for the cohort was CMV serostatus.

The cohort comprised fewer than 700 healthy bone marrow donors. At the time of sampling, all cohort members were nominally healthy, though unrecorded immune exposures were likely present. The donor was CMV seropositive and was included in the group of 290 or so seropositive cohort members. Every donor gave a peripheral blood sample, and the peripheral blood mononuclear cells from that sample were used for TCR beta sequencing. The Qiagen DNeasy Blood Extraction Kit was used to extract genomic DNA from the blood cell samples. The library came from the immunoSEQ multiplex PCR assay. The multiplex PCR relied on a mix of 60 forward primers for TCR Vbeta segments and 13 reverse primers for TCR Jbeta segments. A multiplex PCR assay on genomic DNA amplified the CDR3 region of rearranged TCR beta genes. On the Illumina HiSeq System, the amplified TCR beta libraries were sequenced as 87-base-pair reads. The study's own analysis went as follows. In a later analysis, some 80 million unique TCR beta chains were counted across the 500 to 700 repertoires, and approximately 11 million of these chains were shared by at least two donors. To remove PCR and sequencing errors, raw reads were error-corrected and collapsed into unique sequences using a nearest-neighbor algorithm that merged closely related sequences. CDR3 sequences were aligned to IMGT reference sequences to assign V, D and J gene segments. For a sequence to be retained, a match of at least six nucleotides to both a V gene segment and a J gene segment was required. A rearrangement counted as productive if the CDR3 had no stop codons and remained in frame with V and J, and every other rearrangement counted as non-productive. CDR3 was defined according to IMGT convention as the region running from the second conserved V-encoded cysteine to the conserved J-encoded phenylalanine. In an earlier analysis of more than 550 of the donors, sequences lacking an unambiguous match to a single V gene segment were excluded. An earlier analysis of over 450 of the donors classified V segments as functional when productive rearrangements were above 56.7% and as segregating when the standard deviation between donors was above 5%. A statistical classification framework was developed to diagnose cytomegalovirus status using the catalog of TCR beta chain sequences. V and J gene assignment, in a later analysis, came from comparing TCR nucleotide sequences with IMGT/GENE-DB human TR gene sequences. A later analysis assigned CDR3 sequences and most-parsimonious VDJ recombination scenarios with the TCRdist pipeline. A later analysis defined each TCR beta chain by its CDR3 amino acid sequence plus V-gene family, and excluded reads lacking a unique V-gene family. A later analysis removed several hundred highly shared, low-generation-probability nucleotide sequences to deal with suspected cross-contamination and a sequencing artifact. In a later analysis, a clonal expansion index was calculated for each public chain from normalized within-repertoire ranks of inferred template counts. In a later analysis, generation probabilities were computed with a VDJ recombination model fitted to out-of-frame rearrangements, and the resulting probabilities were checked against IGoR. In a later analysis, TCR-TCR, TCR-HLA and TCR-CMV co-occurrence was scored with hypergeometric tests, and a repertoire-size bias correction was applied to TCR pairs. False discovery rates were estimated in a later analysis by permuting HLA or CMV assignments 20 times. In a later analysis, co-occurring TCRs were grouped with DBSCAN, and TCRdist sequence similarity was added when clustering was performed within HLA-allele-positive subsets. Co-occurrence clustering excluded repertoires with fewer than 30,000 or more than 120,000 public chains, plus five with anomalous nucleotide sharing. The source is immuneACCESS, and TCRdb retained only in-frame sequences with V and J called. Part of the clones is not carried over; for the studies checked, unresolved V genes explain less than half of this, and the remainder is unexplained. V, J and clone size are taken as reported in that table, and D and trimming were inferred from the DNA itself. The sample table shows about 89,000 clones, and 85% are seen once. 7.4% of the sample goes to the ten largest clones.

V sheds 1 base and J sheds 1 base, leaving 11 bases between their ends. The CDR3 sequence holds 15 residues, the cysteine and phenylalanine included. The only DNA kept is the CDR3, 45 bases in frame from the first base. CDR1 and CDR2 (SGHNT, YENEEA) derive from the germline V gene. Points on this clone: Its antigen is currently not known. Base-call qualities are not available, and no considerably larger clone is one nucleotide away.

The chain is made from TRBV11-3 and TRBJ2-7; a weak D assignment points to TRBD1 (5 bases agree). This TCR was sampled from a man aged 40-55 years in good health and CMV-seropositive. Input material: PBMCs. CDR3 protein: CASSLVRDISYEQYF. The DNA is as follows: TGTGCCAGCAGCTTAGTCAGGGATATTTCCTACGAGCAGTACTTC.